This TCR beta chain was captured by sequencing in a study of kidney transplant recipient with SARS-CoV-2 infection (dated by TCRdb to the early 2020s). The CDR3 contains 16 residues, cysteine and phenylalanine counted. Only CDR3 DNA is held: 48 bases, read in frame from base 1. V loses 2 bases, J loses 1 base, and the germline ends lie 15 bases apart. From a lookup of the germline V gene (reference sequence), CDR1 and CDR2 are SEHNR and FQNEAQ. This clonotype appeared many times. Its binding antigen is unknown. No much larger clone exists at a distance of one base, and base qualities are not known. TCRdb names Illumina MiSeq as the instrument used. The peripheral T cell repertoire was profiled for human TCRbeta genes. On the study's bioinformatics: To account for variability over time, differences in clonotype abundance were tested using beta-binomial modelling. Expanded clonotypes were screened against the ImmuneCODE reference database of SARS-CoV-2-associated TCRs and were mapped to viral genome regions. Additional analyses of the repertoire looked at TRBV gene usage, CDR3 length, CDR3 amino acid overlap between time points, clonotype abundance distributions and Jaccard similarity. TCRdb cleaned the public reads at Q25 with fastp, built clones with MiXCR and kept in-frame beta chains. Each record represents a unique CDR3 protein, reported with the most common genes and DNA among its rows. TCRdb, rather than the study authors, made the V and J calls. The sample records roughly 250,000 distinct CDR3 sequences, more than 25% of which are singletons. The ten largest clones take up roughly 7% of the sample.

The sample's time point label, decoded: pre-pandemic baseline sample and day 111 after first positive SARS-CoV-2 test. Here the chain combines TRBV7-9 and TRBJ2-7; the D gene is possibly TRBD1, with 6 bases matching. The sequence came from a male patient in his thirties who had COVID-19 and was a kidney transplant recipient. A transplant means some T cells may be of graft donor rather than patient origin. The source was a blood sample, collected at baseline and on day 111 from a kidney transplant recipient. In nucleotides, the sequence is TGTGCCAGCAGCTTAATATCTACAGGGAAATCCTACGAGCAGTACTTC. Translated, this gives CASSLISTGKSYEQYF.